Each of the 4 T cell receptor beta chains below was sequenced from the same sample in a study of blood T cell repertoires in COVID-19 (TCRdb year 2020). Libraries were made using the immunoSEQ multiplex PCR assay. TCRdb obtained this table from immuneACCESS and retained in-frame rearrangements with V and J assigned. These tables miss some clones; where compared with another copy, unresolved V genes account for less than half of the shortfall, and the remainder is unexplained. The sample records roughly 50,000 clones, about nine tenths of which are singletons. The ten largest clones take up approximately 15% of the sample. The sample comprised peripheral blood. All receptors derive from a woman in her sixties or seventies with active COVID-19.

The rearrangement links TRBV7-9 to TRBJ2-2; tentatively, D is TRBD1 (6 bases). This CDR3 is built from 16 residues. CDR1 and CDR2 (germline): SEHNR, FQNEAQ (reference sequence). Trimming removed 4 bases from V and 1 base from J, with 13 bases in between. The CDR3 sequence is CASSSPGTQNTGELFF. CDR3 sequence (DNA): TGTGCCAGCAGCTCCCCCGGGACACAGAACACCGGGGAGCTGTTTTTT.

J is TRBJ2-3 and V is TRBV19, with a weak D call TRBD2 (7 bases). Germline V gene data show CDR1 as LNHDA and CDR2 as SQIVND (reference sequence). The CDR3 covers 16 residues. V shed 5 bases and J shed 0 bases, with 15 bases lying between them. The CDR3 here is CASSRQGRGSTDTQYF. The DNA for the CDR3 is TGTGCCAGTAGTCGTCAGGGGCGGGGGAGCACAGATACGCAGTATTTT. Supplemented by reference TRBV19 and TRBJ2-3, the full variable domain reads DGGITQSPKYLFRKEGQNVTLSCEQNLNHDAMYWYRQDPGQGLRLIYYSQIVNDFQKGDIAEGYSVSREKKESFPLTVTSAQKNPTAFYLCASSRQGRGSTDTQYFGPGTRLTVL.

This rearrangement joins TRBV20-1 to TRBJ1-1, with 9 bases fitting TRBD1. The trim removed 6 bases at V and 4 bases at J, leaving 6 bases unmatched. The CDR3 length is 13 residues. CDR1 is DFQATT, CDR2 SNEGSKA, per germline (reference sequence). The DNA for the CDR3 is TGCAGTGCCAGTTACAGGGGGCCCACTGAAGCTTTCTTT. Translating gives CSASYRGPTEAFF.

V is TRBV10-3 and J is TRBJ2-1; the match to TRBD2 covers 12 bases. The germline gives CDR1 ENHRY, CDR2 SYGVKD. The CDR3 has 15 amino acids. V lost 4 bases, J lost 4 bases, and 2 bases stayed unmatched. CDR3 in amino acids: CAISGTSGEYNEQFF. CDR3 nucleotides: TGTGCCATCAGTGGGACTAGCGGGGAGTACAATGAGCAGTTCTTC.